This T cell receptor beta chain derives from a study of cytomegalovirus exposure and HLA in healthy donors (dated by TCRdb to about 2017). Study-level background: According to an earlier analysis of a few hundred of the donors, some 170 million T cells yielded some 120 million unique TCR beta sequences and approximately 300 Gb of sequence data. Among about 360 genotyped donors of the cohort, an average of around 240,000 unique TCR beta nucleotide sequences were sequenced per donor, roughly 20% of them non-productive. In a later analysis, previously published TCR beta repertoires from 500 to 750 donors were re-analyzed and high-resolution HLA genotyping was added so that TCR occurrence patterns could be studied. An early release that covered more than 550 HLA-typed donors contained 300 to 350 gigabases of sequencing data and approximately 85 million unique TCR sequences. The study was designed to test whether signatures of past pathogen exposure could be identified by cataloging public T cell receptors. Every discovery cohort repertoire had been produced on one sequencing platform. High-throughput TCR immunosequencing, statistical association of individual TCRs with disease status, and machine learning were combined to predict cytomegalovirus infection status. Of the approximately 400 genotyped donors, around 81% fell in the genetic ancestry cluster associated with self-reported Caucasian donors. Donor age, sex, ethnicity and CMV serostatus were collected together with the repertoire data. Using immunosequencing, the study profiled T cell repertoires from 500 to 800 subjects and related those repertoires to cytomegalovirus serostatus. A later genetic analysis took genome-wide SNP genotypes for about 65% of the 666 donors and used that subset as a discovery cohort. Typing coverage varied by locus: about 629-630 donors for A, B, C, DRB1 and DQB1; more than 500 for DQA1; 600 to 610 for DPA1; under 490 for DPB1. Class I and class II HLA loci were covered by the typing at four-digit resolution. The later analysis used no new phenotypic data to find candidate immune exposures, relying instead on TCR beta sequences and their occurrence across donors. A few DR-DQ haplotypes were treated as single units for association and clustering because of strong linkage in the cohort. An earlier analysis of 587 of the donors used high-throughput TCR beta sequencing to judge whether each TCR beta V gene segment behaved as functional or pseudogenic. Besides the first cohort of more than 650 subjects, a separate validation cohort made up of 120 different subjects was used.

CDR1 and CDR2, looked up from the germline V gene (reference sequence), are LNHNV and YYDKDF. Relative to germline, V is 0 bases shorter and J is 6 bases shorter, with 9 bases between their ends. From the cysteine up to the phenylalanine, the CDR3 has a length of 13 residues. Only CDR3 DNA remains: 39 bases, in frame from the first base. Worth noting for this clone: Its recognized antigen is unknown. No base qualities exist here, and no much larger clone lies one base off it.

Library preparation was by the immunoSEQ multiplex PCR assay. The multiplex PCR relied on a mix of 60 forward primers for TCR Vbeta segments and 13 reverse primers for TCR Jbeta segments. Amplification of the CDR3 region of rearranged TCR beta genes was performed with a multiplex PCR assay on genomic DNA. The Illumina HiSeq System was used to sequence the amplified TCR beta libraries as 87-base-pair reads. In the paper's pipeline: In a later analysis, some 80 million unique TCR beta chains were counted across the approximately 670 repertoires, and around 10 million of these chains were shared by at least two donors. A nearest-neighbor algorithm error-corrected the raw reads and collapsed the reads into unique sequences, merging closely related sequences to remove PCR and sequencing errors. Alignment of CDR3 sequences to IMGT reference sequences was used to assign V, D and J gene segments. For a sequence to be retained, at least a six-nucleotide match to both a V gene segment and a J gene segment was required. Rearrangements were classified as productive when the CDR3 lacked stop codons and remained in frame with V and J, and all other rearrangements were classified as non-productive. CDR3 was defined by IMGT convention, running from the second conserved V-encoded cysteine to the conserved J-encoded phenylalanine. The earlier analysis of 500 to 750 of the donors excluded any sequence lacking an unambiguous match to a single V gene segment. An earlier analysis of 587 of the donors classified V segments as functional when productive rearrangements were above 56.7% and as segregating when the standard deviation between donors was above 5%. A statistical classification framework was built to diagnose cytomegalovirus status from the catalog of TCR beta chain sequences. A later analysis assigned V and J genes by comparing TCR nucleotide sequences with IMGT/GENE-DB human TR gene sequences. A later analysis assigned CDR3 sequences and most-parsimonious VDJ recombination scenarios with the TCRdist pipeline. In a later analysis, each TCR beta chain was defined by its CDR3 amino acid sequence together with its V-gene family, and reads lacking a unique V-gene family were excluded. To address suspected cross-contamination and a sequencing artifact, a later analysis removed some 620 highly shared, low-generation-probability nucleotide sequences. In a later analysis, a clonal expansion index was calculated for each public chain from normalized within-repertoire ranks of inferred template counts. Generation probabilities in a later analysis came from a VDJ recombination model fitted to out-of-frame rearrangements, and those results were checked against IGoR. In a later analysis, TCR-TCR, TCR-HLA and TCR-CMV co-occurrence was scored with hypergeometric tests, and a repertoire-size bias correction was applied to TCR pairs. In a later analysis, false discovery rates were estimated by permuting HLA or CMV assignments 20 times. A later analysis grouped co-occurring TCRs with DBSCAN, adding TCRdist sequence similarity when clustering within HLA-allele-positive subsets. Co-occurrence clustering excluded repertoires with fewer than 30,000 or more than 120,000 public chains, plus five with anomalous nucleotide sharing. TCRdb retrieved this table from immuneACCESS and kept in-frame rearrangements only. Not all clones are present; in checked studies, unresolved V genes account for under half, and no reason is known for the remainder. Clone size and the V and J calls come from that table; the DNA yielded D and trimming. Across this sample there are 170,000 or so clones, with roughly 78% seen only once. 1% of the sample goes to the ten largest clones.

Study-level results and caveats: Because the 87-base-pair reads could not distinguish some IMGT-functional V segments, including TRBV6-2 and TRBV6-3, those segments were excluded. This cohort had only TCR beta chains sequenced, and the lack of alpha or paired-chain data limited which features could be detected. The sequencing pipeline was judged likely to have produced a cluster of highly shared sequence variants as a technical artifact. Three of the identified cytomegalovirus-associated TCR beta chains were confirmed in vitro to be specific for cytomegalovirus antigens. Because counts were too low, seventeen rarely observed V segments, including chromosome 9 orphons, were excluded from the earlier analysis of 587 of the donors. A later analysis associated 15,000 to 20,000 TCR beta sequences with specific HLA alleles at a false discovery rate of 0.05. A further reported finding was that TCR beta sequences accurately predicted the HLA-A and HLA-B alleles for most subjects in the first cohort. It was suggested by the authors that the approach could potentially be generalized to other disease states and immunological phenotypes. The study gave a list of 150 to 200 TCR beta chains associated with cytomegalovirus. Strong co-occurrence of HLA alleles, especially DR and DQ, made assigning TCR associations to individual alleles difficult. The only immune exposure information available for the cohort was CMV serostatus. The classifier was reported to diagnose cytomegalovirus status with high specificity and sensitivity in both the original cohort and the validation cohort. A later analysis found that most CMV-associated TCR beta chains appeared HLA-restricted, with HLA associations seemingly driven largely by CMV exposure. Because HLA typing was unavailable for some donors at each locus, only the typed subset was used in association tests. An association between a missense DCLRE1C variant and V-gene and J-gene trimming of TCR beta chains was found in a later genetic analysis and replicated in an independent cohort. Most TCR sequences were seen in very few donors, while some public TCRs were found in many individuals. Compared with equally common non-associated chains, HLA-associated TCR beta chains in a later analysis were more clonally expanded and had lower generation probabilities. Broadly in line with IMGT annotations, most TCR beta V segments showed up in productive rearrangements about 87% or about 30% of the time in an earlier analysis of 587 of the donors. A later genetic analysis reported fewer N-insertions in productive TCRs among donors in an Asian-associated ancestry cluster than the approximately 670-donor mean. Sequencing depth was assumed to be roughly uniform across donors in the presence/absence analyses, though that assumption may not hold. In a later analysis, several top co-occurrence clusters were reported to appear linked to parvovirus B19, influenza, CMV and Epstein-Barr virus. Correlated functional status among segregating V segments might be attributable to linkage disequilibrium, but an unknown experimental factor could not be ruled out. In a later analysis, the rate of TCR association differed among HLA loci, with DRB1 alleles having the most associated TCRs and HLA-C alleles having the fewest.

In total, approximately 690 healthy bone marrow donors made up the cohort. At the time of sampling, every cohort member was nominally healthy, though immune exposures that went unrecorded were likely present. The donor tested CMV seropositive, placing the donor among the approximately 310 seropositive members of the cohort. A peripheral blood sample was provided by each donor, and peripheral blood mononuclear cells were used for TCR beta sequencing. Genomic DNA was extracted from the blood cell samples with the Qiagen DNeasy Blood Extraction Kit. Sequencing input: PBMCs. This sequence uses TRBV15 and TRBJ2-7, with the D gene call left open. The sequence was obtained from a woman aged 45-59 years in good health and CMV-seropositive. CDR3 sequence: CATSRDLNPEQYF. The DNA reads as follows: TGTGCCACCAGCAGAGATCTAAACCCCGAGCAGTACTTC.